A single sample gave rise to the 8 T cell receptor beta chains below, sequenced in a study of T cells in Graves' hyperthyroidism and ophthalmopathy. The source material, RNA transcripts, was used to amplify TCR beta CDR3 regions. HTBI primers were used for first-round RT-PCR of the TCR CDR3. TCRdb re-analysed the multiplex PCR reads in MiXCR, keeping a single row per CDR3 protein. This table holds a few hundred thousand distinct CDR3 sequences, around 14% found once. The sequenced sample consisted of blood. The receptors stem from a woman in her twenties or thirties with Graves' hyperthyroidism.

This clonotype was found a few times. The chain uses TRBV9 and TRBJ2-1; D is ambiguous. Trimming shortened V by 3 bases and J by 7 bases, and 11 bases separated the two germline ends. Germline V gene data show CDR1 as SGDLS and CDR2 as YYNGEE. The CDR3 runs to 13 residues. CDR3 DNA sequence: TGTGCCAGCAGCGACCTGGGTTTGAATGAGCAGTTCTTC. Translation: CASSDLGLNEQFF.

This clonotype was seen many times. The chain links TRBV7-2 to TRBJ2-3; D is perhaps TRBD2 (6 bases). CDR1 is SGHTA, CDR2 FQGNSA, per germline. CDR3 length: 15 amino acids. V was cut by 5 bases and J by 2 bases, with 14 bases left in between. The CDR3 sequence: CASSTAGHSTDTQYF. Here the CDR3 DNA reads TGTGCCAGCAGCACCGCGGGGCATTCCACAGATACGCAGTATTTT.

This clonotype was detected many times. The chain carries TRBV14 and TRBJ2-1; D not certain. CDR1 and CDR2 (germline): SGHDN, FVKESK. The CDR3 is made up of 15 amino acids. Trimming removed 2 bases from V and 5 bases from J, with 13 bases in between. The CDR3 here is CASSQSIGYHNEQFF. The CDR3 DNA is TGTGCCAGCAGCCAATCGATAGGCTACCACAATGAGCAGTTCTTC. The full variable domain, its missing parts supplied by reference TRBV14 and TRBJ2-1, is EAGVTQFPSHSVIEKGQTVTLRCDPISGHDNLYWYRRVMGKEIKFLLHFVKESKQDESGMPNNRFLAERTGGTYSTLKVQPAELEDSGVYFCASSQSIGYHNEQFFGPGTRLTVL.

This clonotype was detected many times. The J gene is TRBJ1-2, the V gene TRBV7-2; no clear D gene. The germline V and J ends were trimmed by 1 base and 4 bases, with 13 bases remaining between them. Germline loops: CDR1 SGHTA, CDR2 FQGNSA. The CDR3 consists of 15 residues. The DNA of the CDR3 is TGTGCCAGCAGCTTAGGGATAGAGCTAGGCTATGGCTACACCTTC. Residues: CASSLGIELGYGYTF.

This clonotype was observed a handful of times. J is TRBJ1-3 and V is TRBV10-3; D not resolved. Germline CDR1 reads ENHRY; CDR2 reads SYGVKD. Trimming cost V 3 bases and J 0 bases, with 9 bases left between them. CDR3 length: 15 residues. CDR3 in amino acids: CAISDPIGSGNTIYF. The CDR3 bases are TGTGCCATCAGTGACCCCATCGGCTCTGGAAACACCATATATTTT.

This clonotype was seen many times. The chain employs TRBV7-9 and TRBJ1-5; tentatively, D is TRBD1 (5 bases). CDR3 size: 17 residues. The V end lost 5 bases, the J end lost 6 bases, and 23 bases lay between the germline ends. The V gene's germline CDR1 is SEHNR and CDR2 FQNEAQ (reference sequence). The CDR3 region is CASSLGTVDPTGQPQHF. The DNA for the CDR3 is TGTGCCAGCAGCCTCGGGACGGTCGATCCCACTGGTCAGCCCCAGCATTTT.

This clonotype has only a few counts. The chain joins TRBV5-5 to TRBJ2-1, with 7 positions matching TRBD1. Germline V gene lookup returns CDR1 SGHKS and CDR2 YYEKEE (reference sequence). With V trimmed by 2 bases and J by 0 bases, 2 bases remained unmatched. The CDR3 is 15 amino acids. This CDR3 reads CASSLGQASYNEQFF. In DNA, the CDR3 is TGTGCCAGCAGCTTAGGACAGGCCTCCTACAATGAGCAGTTCTTC.

On this clonotype: A read error may be the cause here, since a much bigger clone is one base away. The chain uses TRBV20-1 and TRBJ2-1, with 7 bases aligning to TRBD2. The CDR3 sequence is 15 residues long. The germline V gene encodes CDR1 DFQATT and CDR2 SNEGSKA (reference sequence). J lost 9 bases, V lost 0 bases, and 11 bases had no gene match. This chain's CDR3 is CSARDGREWAGEQFF. CDR3 sequence (DNA): TGCAGTGCTAGAGATGGGCGGGAGTGGGCTGGTGAGCAGTTCTTC.